Listed below are T cell receptor beta chains from one sample, sequenced in a study of molecular identifiers for immune sequencing clone quantification. TCRdb redid the calling of the PCR reads with MiXCR, one entry per CDR3 protein. In the table there are more than 70,000 distinct CDR3 sequences, 20% to 25% of which are singletons. What was sequenced was naive CD8+ T cells from blood, with Jurkat cell RNA spiked in. Every receptor here comes from a human donor in good health. Some libraries in this study had Jurkat cell RNA spiked in. Each CDR3 is given with its conserved first and last residue. A D gene is named only where the DNA matches it firmly. Rows may omit the clone size; those that give it use once, few, many or a size class.

V	D	J	size	DNA	CDR3
TRBV7-2	.	TRBJ2-3	medium-sized	TGTGCCAGCAGCTTAGAGGGAATAGCGGCAACAGATACGCAGTATTTT	CASSLEGIAATDTQYF
TRBV24-1	.	TRBJ2-2	many	TGTGCCACCAGTGATGCCGCTGGGACCGGGGAGCTGTTTTTT	CATSDAAGTGELFF
TRBV19	.	TRBJ2-7	.	TGTGCCACCTACGAGCAGTACTTC	CATYEQYF
TRBV21-1	.	TRBJ2-3	many	TGTGCCAGCAAACGCGGGACAGGGGGCGTTGATACGCAGTATTTT	CASKRGTGGVDTQYF
TRBV6-5	.	TRBJ1-5	many	TGTGCCAGCAGTTACAGGGGTGGCAATCAGCCCCAGCATTTT	CASSYRGGNQPQHF
TRBV5-1	TRBD1	TRBJ1-1	few	TGCGCCAGCAGCTTGGGGTGGGACAGGAACACTGAAGCTTTCTTT	CASSLGWDRNTEAFF
TRBV6-5	.	TRBJ2-1	once	TGTGCCGCCGGAGCGGATGAGCAGTTCTTC	CAAGADEQFF
TRBV29-1	TRBD2	TRBJ2-3	many	TGCAGCGTTGTGGGGACTAGCGGGAGGGCCGCAGATACGCAGTATTTT	CSVVGTSGRAADTQYF
TRBV7-2	.	TRBJ2-1	few	TGTGCCAGCAGCTTGAGTTGGGGTGGGAATGAGCAGTTCTTC	CASSLSWGGNEQFF
TRBV10-1	TRBD1	TRBJ1-1	.	TGCGCCAGGAGGGATTGGACAGGGATGATACTGAACACTGAAGCTTTCTTT	CARRDWTGMILNTEAFF
TRBV20-1	.	TRBJ2-2	many	TGCAGTGCTAGGAACACCGGGGAGCTGTTTTTT	CSARNTGELFF
TRBV7-9	.	TRBJ2-2	many	TGTGCCAGCACGTTAATAACCGGGGAGCTGTTTTTT	CASTLITGELFF
TRBV5-1	.	TRBJ2-7	many	TGCGCCAGCAGCTTGGGGACAGTCTACGAGCAGTACTTC	CASSLGTVYEQYF
TRBV12-3/TRBV12-4	.	TRBJ2-5	many	TGTGCCAGCAGCCCTGACAGAGAAGAGACCCAGTACTTC	CASSPDREETQYF
TRBV27	TRBD1	TRBJ2-7	many	TGTGCCAGCAGTACCCGGGACAGTCTATCGGACGAGCAGTACTTC	CASSTRDSLSDEQYF
TRBV5-1	.	TRBJ2-7	few	TGCGCCAGCAGCTTGGTAGCAGGGACCTACGAGCAGTACTTC	CASSLVAGTYEQYF
TRBV21-1	.	TRBJ2-1	.	TGTGCCAGCAGCAAAGCCGGGACAGGCGACGGCACCTACAATGAGCAGTTCTTC	CASSKAGTGDGTYNEQFF
TRBV9	.	TRBJ2-4	many	TGTGCCAGCAGTTCTCTGGATCCGGACATTCAGTACTTC	CASSSLDPDIQYF
TRBV5-6	.	TRBJ2-7	many	TGTGCCAGCAGCCCTTACCGGACGGACTCCTACGAGCAGTACTTC	CASSPYRTDSYEQYF
TRBV4-1	TRBD2	TRBJ2-1	few	TGCGCCAGCAGCCAAGATAACGGGGGGTACAATGAGCAGTTCTTC	CASSQDNGGYNEQFF
TRBV4-3	TRBD1	TRBJ1-2	few	TGCGCCAGCAGCCAGAGGACAGGGGGAAGGTATGGCTACACCTTC	CASSQRTGGRYGYTF
TRBV6-2/TRBV6-3	TRBD2	TRBJ2-5	.	TGTGCCAGCAGTTACCTGGGGACTAGCGGAGGCGGGGATTGGGAGACCCAGTACTTC	CASSYLGTSGGGDWETQYF
TRBV27	.	TRBJ1-2	.	TGTGCCAGCAGTTTTCAGACACCGAGGGGCTATGGCTACACCTTC	CASSFQTPRGYGYTF
TRBV27	.	TRBJ2-3	many	TGTGCCAGCAGTGCCCCTCCGTCCGGTGCGACAGATACGCAGTATTTT	CASSAPPSGATDTQYF
TRBV5-4	.	TRBJ2-5	many	TGTGCCAGCAGTATCGTGGGGGGAAAAGAGACCCAGTACTTC	CASSIVGGKETQYF
TRBV11-2	TRBD2	TRBJ2-7	many	TGTGCCAGCAGCTATGATAGCGGGGGGCCCTACGAGCAGTACTTC	CASSYDSGGPYEQYF
TRBV12-3/TRBV12-4	TRBD1	TRBJ2-2	many	TGTGCCAGCAGCATGGACAGGGGGCTGTGGACCGGGGAGCTGTTTTTT	CASSMDRGLWTGELFF
TRBV7-2	.	TRBJ2-4	many	TGTGCCAGCAGCCCTCTCATTGGACAGAAGAAACTAGCCAAAAACATTCAGTACTTC	CASSPLIGQKKLAKNIQYF
TRBV2	.	TRBJ1-1	.	TGTGCCAGCAACGAAGGCTGGGCGAACACTGAAGCTTTCTTT	CASNEGWANTEAFF
TRBV7-9	.	TRBJ1-5	many	TGTGCCAGCAGCCTCGGACAGTTCGACAATCAGCCCCAGCATTTT	CASSLGQFDNQPQHF
TRBV7-6	.	TRBJ1-1	many	TGTGCCAGCAGCTCCACACGACCAGACGGTATGAACACTGAAGCTTTCTTT	CASSSTRPDGMNTEAFF
TRBV24-1	TRBD1	TRBJ2-1	few	TGTGCCACCAGGGCACCGGGACAGGGGAGGAGTGAGCAGTTCTTC	CATRAPGQGRSEQFF
TRBV6-2/TRBV6-3	TRBD1	TRBJ2-7	few	TGTGCCAGCAGTTACTCCCCGGGACAGGGGGTCAACGAGCAGTACTTC	CASSYSPGQGVNEQYF
TRBV12-3/TRBV12-4	TRBD2	TRBJ2-1	many	TGTGCCAGCACCCAAAGCGGGGGGACTTACAATGAGCAGTTCTTC	CASTQSGGTYNEQFF
TRBV27	.	TRBJ1-5	.	TGTGCCAGCAGCCGCCACTATAGCAATCAGCCCCAGCATTTT	CASSRHYSNQPQHF
TRBV7-3	TRBD2	TRBJ2-7	.	TGTGCCAGCAGCACCCCTTGGGTTGCGGGAGGAGGAGGGGAGCAGTACTTC	CASSTPWVAGGGGEQYF
TRBV25-1	.	TRBJ2-7	many	TGTGCCAGCAGCCGGGGCATCGCCTACGAGCAGTACTTC	CASSRGIAYEQYF
TRBV19	.	TRBJ1-1	many	TGTGCCAGTACCCTAGGACAAGCGATGAACACTGAAGCTTTCTTT	CASTLGQAMNTEAFF
TRBV5-4	TRBD2	TRBJ2-1	.	TGTGCCAGCAGCTTCGGGACTAGCGGGAGCAATGAGCAGTTCTTC	CASSFGTSGSNEQFF
TRBV7-9	.	TRBJ2-7	many	TGTGCCAGCAGCTTAGTTGGCAGCTCCTACGAGCAGTACTTC	CASSLVGSSYEQYF
TRBV7-9	.	TRBJ2-2	few	TGTGCCAGCAGCTTAGTTGGCAGCTCCACCGGGGAGCTGTTTTTT	CASSLVGSSTGELFF
TRBV24-1	TRBD1	TRBJ2-2	few	TGTGCCACCAGTGACACAGGGGGGCACACCGGGGAGCTGTTTTTT	CATSDTGGHTGELFF
TRBV7-9	TRBD1	TRBJ2-7	many	TGTGCCAGCAGCTCAGGACAGGTGCTCTACGAGCAGTACTTC	CASSSGQVLYEQYF
TRBV20-1	TRBD2	TRBJ2-3	many	TGCAGTGCTCCTCCCCTAGCGGGATCGTACCTCAGCACAGATACGCAGTATTTT	CSAPPLAGSYLSTDTQYF
TRBV2	.	TRBJ2-1	many	TGTGCCAGCCTACGGGCGCCGCACAATGAGCAGTTCTTC	CASLRAPHNEQFF
TRBV9	.	TRBJ1-1	many	TGTGCCAGCAGCGCCCCCCCGAACACTGAAGCTTTCTTT	CASSAPPNTEAFF
TRBV5-5	.	TRBJ2-2	many	TGTGCCAGCAGCTTGGCGGACGGGTTGGTCTTGACCGGGGAGCTGTTTTTT	CASSLADGLVLTGELFF
TRBV7-8	TRBD1	TRBJ2-1	many	TGTGCCAGCAGCTCGGGGCCGGACAGGGGGACCTACAATGAGCAGTTCTTC	CASSSGPDRGTYNEQFF
TRBV28	TRBD2	TRBJ2-5	many	TGTGCCAGCACCGGGGGACTAGCGGGAGTGGAGACCCAGTACTTC	CASTGGLAGVETQYF
TRBV11-2	.	TRBJ2-1	many	TGTGCCAGCATGGGTTGGGCTGAGCAGTTCTTC	CASMGWAEQFF
TRBV12-3/TRBV12-4	.	TRBJ2-7	few	TGTGCCAGCAGTTCCGTCTACGAGCAGTACTTC	CASSSVYEQYF
TRBV9	.	TRBJ1-1	.	TGTGCCAGCAGCGGGGGGGTGGGGAACACTGAAGCTTTCTTT	CASSGGVGNTEAFF
TRBV9	TRBD2	TRBJ2-1	.	TGTGCCAGCAGCGTAGGAATAGCGGGCAATGAGCAGTTCTTC	CASSVGIAGNEQFF